This T cell receptor (beta chain) derives from a study of T cells in Graves' hyperthyroidism and ophthalmopathy. Comment on this clonotype: This clone may be a read error of a much larger clone one base away.

Authors of the study amplified TCR beta CDR3 regions from RNA transcripts. The HTBI primer set drove a first-round RT-PCR of the TCR CDR3. TCRdb called the multiplex PCR reads again in MiXCR, with one record for every CDR3 protein. The sample gives a few hundred thousand distinct CDR3 sequences, 15% of which show up once; 30% is in the top ten. This receptor was identified in a woman aged 45 to 65 with Graves' hyperthyroidism that later progressed to Graves' ophthalmopathy. The sequenced material came from blood.

CDR3 in DNA: TGCAGTGCTCTTTCTAGCGGGAAAGGGAATTACAATAAGCAGTTCTTC. It yields the protein CSALSSGKGNYNKQFF. The V gene is TRBV20-1, the J gene TRBJ2-1; 9 nucleotides line up with TRBD2. The germline CDR1 and CDR2 sequences are DFQATT and SNEGSKA (reference sequence). The CDR3 covers 16 residues.